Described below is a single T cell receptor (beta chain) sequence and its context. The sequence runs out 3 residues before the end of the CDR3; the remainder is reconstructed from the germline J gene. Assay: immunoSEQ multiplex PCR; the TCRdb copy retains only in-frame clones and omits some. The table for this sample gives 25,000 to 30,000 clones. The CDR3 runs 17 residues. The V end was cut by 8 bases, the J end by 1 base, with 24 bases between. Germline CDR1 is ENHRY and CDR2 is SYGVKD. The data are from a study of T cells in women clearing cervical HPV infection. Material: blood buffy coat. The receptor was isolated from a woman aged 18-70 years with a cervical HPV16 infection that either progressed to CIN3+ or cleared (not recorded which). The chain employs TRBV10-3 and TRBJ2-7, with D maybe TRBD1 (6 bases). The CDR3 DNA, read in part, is TGTGCCATCCGGGACACCCGTCCGCAGAGTCGGTCCTACGAG. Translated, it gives CAIRDTRPQSRSYE. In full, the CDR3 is CAIRDTRPQSRSYEQYF.